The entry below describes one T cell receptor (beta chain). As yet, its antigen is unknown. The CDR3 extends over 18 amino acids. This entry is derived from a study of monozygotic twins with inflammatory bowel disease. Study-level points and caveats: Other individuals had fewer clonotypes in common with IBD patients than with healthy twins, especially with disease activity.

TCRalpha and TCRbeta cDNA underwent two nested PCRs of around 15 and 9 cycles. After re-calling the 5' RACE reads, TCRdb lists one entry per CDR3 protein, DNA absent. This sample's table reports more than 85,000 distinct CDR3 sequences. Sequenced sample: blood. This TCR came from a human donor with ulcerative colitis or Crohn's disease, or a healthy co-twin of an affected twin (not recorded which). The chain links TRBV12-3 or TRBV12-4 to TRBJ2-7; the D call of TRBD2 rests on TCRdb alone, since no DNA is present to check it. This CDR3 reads CASSFWGEDVGSSYEQYF.